This T cell receptor (beta chain) is drawn from a study of blood T cells in healthy people across ages. Study-wide results and caveats: Per million T cells, the diversity of TCR beta decreased roughly linearly as age advanced. TCR beta diversity was tightly associated with the proportion of naive T cells. Conclusively comparing naive with antigen-experienced cells was impossible with unsorted PBMCs.

The second PCR ran roughly 7 to 11 cycles with a sample-barcoded 5' primer and J-beta primers. In TCRdb, the 5' RACE reads were re-called with MiXCR into one record per CDR3 protein. The table has approximately 1,700,000 distinct CDR3 sequences, around 42% seen once. V lost 7 bases and J lost 4, with 11 bases in between. Germline V gives CDR1 SGHTA, CDR2 FQGNSA. The CDR3 is made up of 13 amino acids. As to this clonotype: What it binds is not known.

The sequence was collected from a human donor in good health. The gene calls are TRBV7-2 and TRBJ2-1; D not resolved. Input material: blood. CDR3 in DNA: TGTGCCAGCACCCTTCGGGTATACAATGAGCAGTTCTTC. Translation: CASTLRVYNEQFF. The complete variable domain, with remaining parts taken from reference TRBV7-2 and TRBJ2-1, reads GAGVSQSPSNKVTEKGKDVELRCDPISGHTALYWYRQSLGQGLEFLIYFQGNSAPDKSGLPSDRFSAERTGGSVSTLTIQRTQQEDSAVYLCASTLRVYNEQFFGPGTRLTVL.